This T cell receptor beta chain is drawn from a study of shared clonotypes between healthy human individuals. CD8 cells classed as naive were CD45RO-negative and positively selected for CCR7, excluding terminally differentiated effector memory CD45RA+ cells. Measured with immunoSEQ multiplex PCR; TCRdb has only the in-frame clones, and not every one. The sample carries around 2,000,000 clones, approximately 94% recorded once. Deletions cut 5 bases from V and 10 bases from J, with 18 bases between. Per germline, CDR1 SGHVS and CDR2 FQNEAQ. The length of the CDR3 is 15 residues. This chain uses TRBV7-8 with TRBJ1-6, with a possible D match to TRBD1 (5 bases). This receptor was identified in a man aged 18 to 30 in good health. Sequenced: naive CD8+ T cells sorted from blood. CDR3 coding DNA: TGTGCCAGCAGCCTAGAGAGGGGAAGGGACTCACCCCTCCACTTT. This codes for CASSLERGRDSPLHF.